A single sample gave rise to the 4 T cell receptor beta chains below, sequenced in a study of PD-1 blockade in classical Hodgkin lymphoma. All patients experienced relapse after autologous stem cell transplantation, and brentuximab vedotin exposure was variable. TCRdb keeps only in-frame clones here, not all; method: immunoSEQ multiplex PCR. The sample consists of around 50,000 clones, roughly 90% of them appearing once. The specimen was peripheral blood mononuclear cells (PBMCs), collected before the second cycle of nivolumab. Source of these receptors: a human donor with classical Hodgkin lymphoma.

The V call is TRBV6-6, the J call TRBJ2-7; D remains ambiguous. V was shortened by 9 bases and J by 3 bases, with 18 bases between the two germline ends. CDR1 and CDR2 (germline): MNHNY, SVGAGI (reference sequence). The CDR3 spans 14 residues. The CDR3 DNA reads TGTGCCAGTAGTGACCTTGGACCGAGCTACGAGCAGTACTTC. Translated, it gives CASSDLGPSYEQYF.

As DNA, the CDR3 is TGTGCCAGCAGCTGGGACAGTCAAGAGACCCAGTACTTC. It encodes CASSWDSQETQYF. This chain joins TRBV7-3 and TRBJ2-5; 7 bases align to TRBD1. The germline V gene encodes CDR1 SGHTA and CDR2 FQGTGA. CDR3 length equals 13 residues. The trim removed 4 bases at V and 2 bases at J, leaving 1 base unmatched.

Concerning this clone: Other DNA sequences in the same sample also yield this CDR3. The rearrangement uses TRBV5-1 and TRBJ2-1; weak D call: TRBD1 (6 bases). V lost 2 bases to trimming and J lost 6 bases, with 6 bases between them. Germline lookup yields CDR1 SGHRS and CDR2 YFSETQ. The CDR3 totals 12 residues. The CDR3 loop is CASSLGGNEQFF. The CDR3 DNA reads as TGCGCCAGCAGCTTAGGGGGCAATGAGCAGTTCTTC.

This clone showed up just once. J is TRBJ1-2 and V is TRBV29-1, with TRBD1 identical over 7 bases. The CDR3 totals 16 residues. With 6 bases clipped from V and 2 bases from J, the junction kept 15 bases outside the gene matches. CDR1 is SQVTM, CDR2 ANQGSEA, per germline. The CDR3 is CSVRIGTVPSNYGYTF. CDR3 nucleotide sequence: TGCAGCGTGAGGATAGGGACAGTCCCCAGCAACTATGGCTACACCTTC. The whole variable domain, remainder taken from reference TRBV29-1 and TRBJ1-2, is SAVISQKPSRDICQRGTSLTIQCQVDSQVTMMFWYRQQPGQSLTLIATANQGSEATYESGFVIDKFPISRPNLTFSTLTVSNMSPEDSSIYLCSVRIGTVPSNYGYTFGSGTRLTVV.